Below, 5 T cell receptor beta chains from the same sample are listed, as sequenced in a study of blood T cell repertoires in COVID-19. Method: immunoSEQ multiplex PCR; TCRdb's copy keeps in-frame clones and lacks some. The repertoire holds nearly 350,000 clones, with about 87% as singletons. The sequenced sample was peripheral blood. These receptor sequences come from a woman between 50 and 59 years old with COVID-19, enrolled during active disease.

The CDR3 bases are TGCGCCAGCAGCCAAATGCGCGGGAGCTCCCTCAATGAGCAGTTCTTC. The encoded protein is CASSQMRGSSLNEQFF. V is TRBV4-1 and J is TRBJ2-1; TRBD2 aligns across 7 bases. Germline V lookup: CDR1 MGHRA, CDR2 YSYEKL. The CDR3 consists of 16 residues. Trimming removed 2 bases from V and 6 bases from J; junction bases left unmatched: 10.

The chain employs TRBV5-5 and TRBJ1-2; D is perhaps TRBD1 (5 bases). Germline V CDR1 and CDR2: SGHKS, YYEKEE (reference sequence). CDR3 length equals 12 residues. With 4 bases removed from V and 8 bases from J, the gap between germline ends came to 12 bases. CDR3 amino acids: CASSHQGGGYTF. As DNA, the CDR3 is TGTGCCAGCAGCCACCAGGGCGGCGGCTACACCTTC.

This clone was found a few times. The chain is built from TRBV27 and TRBJ2-1; 8 positions match TRBD1. Germline V lookup: CDR1 MNHEY, CDR2 SMNVEV (reference sequence). The CDR3 consists of 15 residues. The V gene end was trimmed by 7 bases and the J gene end by 6 bases; junction bases not matched to a gene: 11. DNA for the CDR3: TGTGCCAGCACCCCCCGGACAGGGACGGGCAATGAGCAGTTCTTC. This codes for CASTPRTGTGNEQFF.

The chain employs TRBV3-1 (or the pseudogene TRBV3-2) and TRBJ2-2; 12 bases line up with TRBD1. CDR1 and CDR2 (germline): LGHDT, YNNKEL (reference sequence). The CDR3 loop spans 16 amino acids. V lost 3 bases and J lost 2; bases outside the gene matches: 1. The CDR3 sequence is CASSQGQGANTGELFF. The CDR3 DNA sequence: TGTGCCAGCAGCCAGGGACAGGGGGCAAACACCGGGGAGCTGTTTTTT.

The chain uses TRBV5-1 and TRBJ1-1; 8 positions match TRBD1. The CDR3 runs to 15 residues. V lost 4 bases to trimming and J lost 5 bases; unmatched junction nucleotides: 10. Germline CDR1 SGHRS, CDR2 YFSETQ. CDR3 DNA sequence: TGCGCCAGCAGCGTCTCAGGGGGCGTGGATACTGAAGCTTTCTTT. Translation gives CASSVSGGVDTEAFF.